One and the same sample provided the 13 T cell receptor beta chains below, sequenced in a study of T-cell memory formation after mild COVID-19. TCRdb reprocessed the 5' RACE reads with MiXCR, giving one entry per CDR3 protein. The sample has about 470,000 distinct CDR3 sequences, nearly 25% seen once; the top ten hold around 13%. What was sequenced was PBMCs or a T cell subset sorted from them (not recorded which). The receptor source for this set is an adult woman who had mild COVID-19 (a few samples of this study predate the infection). Cell type and time point are not known.

This clonotype was found a few times. This chain uses TRBV2 with TRBJ2-1; 11 bases map to TRBD2. The germline CDR1 and CDR2 sequences are SNHLY and FYNNEI. CDR3 size: 19 residues. V was pared by 1 base and J by 6 bases, with 14 bases of the junction left unmatched. CDR3 nucleotide sequence: TGTGCCAGCAGTGAAGGACCACTACAGACTAGCGGGACAGTCAATGAGCAGTTCTTC. Its translation is CASSEGPLQTSGTVNEQFF. Variable domain in full (rest from reference TRBV2 and TRBJ2-1): EPEVTQTPSHQVTQMGQEVILRCVPISNHLYFYWYRQILGQKVEFLVSFYNNEISEKSEIFDDQFSVERPDGSNFTLKIRSTKLEDSAMYFCASSEGPLQTSGTVNEQFFGPGTRLTVL.

The chain combines TRBV6-4 with TRBJ1-4, with D unresolved. The V gene's germline CDR1 is MRHNA and CDR2 SNTAGT. This CDR3 has 16 amino acids. Trimming stripped 2 bases from V and 8 bases from J, with 18 bases between. The CDR3 loop is CASSDPEPGRCEKLFF. In nucleotides, the CDR3 is TGTGCCAGCAGTGACCCGGAACCAGGCCGTTGCGAAAAACTGTTTTTT.

The V and J genes are TRBV5-6 and TRBJ1-1; possible D gene TRBD1, 5 bases. V was clipped by 7 bases and J by 1 base, with 14 bases between them. The CDR3 length is 14 residues. Per the germline V gene, CDR1 is SGHDT and CDR2 is YYEEEE. CDR3 in amino acids: CASSLRGENTEAFF. Written as DNA, the CDR3 is TGTGCCAGCTCCCTGAGGGGAGAGAACACTGAAGCTTTCTTT. The whole variable domain, remainder taken from reference TRBV5-6 and TRBJ1-1, is DAGVTQSPTHLIKTRGQQVTLRCSPKSGHDTVSWYQQALGQGPQFIFQYYEEEERQRGNFPDRFSGHQFPNYSSELNVNALLLGDSALYLCASSLRGENTEAFFGQGTRLTVV.

This clonotype has only a few counts. J is TRBJ2-3 and V is TRBV7-9; the match to TRBD2 covers 10 bases. The germline CDR1 and CDR2 sequences are SEHNR and FQNEAQ (reference sequence). This CDR3 contains 20 residues. V lost 5 bases to trimming and J lost 0 bases; unmatched junction nucleotides: 17. The CDR3 is CASSPHVPTSGYPSTDTQYF. The CDR3 DNA sequence: TGTGCCAGCAGCCCGCACGTACCGACTAGCGGGTACCCTAGCACAGATACGCAGTATTTT.

The chain couples TRBV7-6 to TRBJ2-3; TRBD2 agrees at 12 bases. This CDR3 has 16 residues. Germline loops: CDR1 SGHVS, CDR2 FNYEAQ. V lost 4 bases, J lost 2 bases, and 4 bases stayed unmatched. CDR3 coding DNA: TGTGCCAGCAGCTCAAGACTAGCGGGAGCCACAGATACGCAGTATTTT. Residues: CASSSRLAGATDTQYF.

The rearrangement links TRBV7-6 to TRBJ2-7; TRBD1 agrees at 8 bases. The V gene end was trimmed by 0 bases and the J gene end by 7 bases; junction bases not matched to a gene: 5. This CDR3 contains 14 residues. Germline-derived CDR1 and CDR2 are SGHVS and FNYEAQ. CDR3 DNA: TGTGCCAGCAGCTTAGCGCAGGGGGCGAGGGAGCAGTACTTC. This translates into CASSLAQGAREQYF.

V gene TRBV5-5 combines with J gene TRBJ2-3; no firm D call. The germline V gene encodes CDR1 SGHKS and CDR2 YYEKEE (reference sequence). The CDR3 runs 14 residues. Deletions cut 2 bases from V and 2 bases from J, with 9 bases between. The CDR3 DNA follows: TGTGCCAGCAGCTTTGGTCGGTACACAGATACGCAGTATTTT. Its translation: CASSFGRYTDTQYF.

The rearrangement joins TRBV12-3 or TRBV12-4 to TRBJ2-3; possibly TRBD2 for D (5 bases). There are 15 residues in the CDR3. Trimming took off 6 bases at V and 0 bases at J, with 13 bases between the two ends. CDR3 region: CASSEGDSSTDTQYF. In nucleotides, the CDR3 is TGTGCCAGCAGCGAGGGAGACTCTAGCACAGATACGCAGTATTTT.

The J gene is TRBJ2-1, the V gene TRBV12-3 or TRBV12-4; 7 positions match TRBD1. V lost 7 bases, J lost 7 bases, and 7 bases stayed unmatched. This CDR3 is built from 13 residues. The CDR3 loop is CASTVDRWNEQFF. As DNA, the CDR3 is TGTGCCAGCACCGTGGACAGGTGGAATGAGCAGTTCTTC.

This clonotype was detected only a few times. CDR3 protein: CASSFRSPNTGELFF. The CDR3, as DNA: TGCGCCAGCAGCTTTAGAAGCCCTAACACCGGGGAGCTGTTTTTT. The V call is TRBV5-1, the J call TRBJ2-2, with D hard to call. There are 15 residues in the CDR3. Trimming took 2 bases from V and 2 from J, leaving 10 bases between them. CDR1 and CDR2 (germline): SGHRS, YFSETQ. The full variable domain, completed using reference TRBV5-1 and TRBJ2-2, is KAGVTQTPRYLIKTRGQQVTLSCSPISGHRSVSWYQQTPGQGLQFLFEYFSETQRNKGNFPGRFSGRQFSNSRSEMNVSTLELGDSALYLCASSFRSPNTGELFFGEGSRLTVL.

J is TRBJ1-1 and V is TRBV5-1, with D possibly matching TRBD1 (5 bases). The CDR3 runs to 14 residues. CDR1 and CDR2 (germline): SGHRS, YFSETQ. The V and J ends lost 3 bases and 0 bases respectively, with 9 bases between them. The CDR3 sequence: CASSSGPLNTEAFF. DNA for the CDR3: TGCGCCAGCAGCTCGGGACCCCTGAACACTGAAGCTTTCTTT.

The rearrangement links TRBV19 to TRBJ1-2; D gene uncertain. Trimming removed 5 bases at V and 4 bases at J, with 23 bases between. Germline loops: CDR1 LNHDA, CDR2 SQIVND (reference sequence). The CDR3 is 17 amino acids. The CDR3 region is CASSWSDAPSAAYGYTF. CDR3 coding DNA: TGTGCCAGTAGTTGGTCAGACGCCCCCAGTGCCGCCTATGGCTACACCTTC.

This clonotype was counted only a few times. The CDR3 is CASSLPGLGSSGANVLTF. In DNA form, the CDR3 reads TGCGCCAGCAGCTTGCCGGGTCTCGGGAGCTCTGGGGCCAACGTCCTGACTTTC. The chain carries TRBV5-1 and TRBJ2-6, with D possibly matching TRBD2 (6 bases). V lost 1 base to trimming and J lost 0 bases, with 14 bases between them. The CDR3 totals 18 residues. CDR1 SGHRS and CDR2 YFSETQ come from the germline V gene.